This TCR beta chain was recovered during a study of cytomegalovirus exposure and HLA in healthy donors. Findings and caveats of the study: Per a later analysis, HLA-associated TCR beta chains showed more clonal expansion than other, equally common TCR beta chains.

Details on this clone: The target antigen is unknown.

Amplification used 60 Vbeta primers and 13 Jbeta primers. The table came from immunoSEQ multiplex PCR; TCRdb's copy has only in-frame clones and leaves some out. This table has about 190,000 clones, about 88% appearing once. With 1 base clipped from V and 3 bases from J, the junction kept 6 bases outside the gene matches. The germline V gene has CDR1 SQVTM and CDR2 ANQGSEA. This CDR3 contains 16 residues. The V gene is TRBV29-1, the J gene TRBJ2-6; 7 bases are shared with TRBD1. The receptor's source is a woman between 25 and 40 years old in good health and CMV-seronegative. Source material: PBMCs. The DNA for the CDR3 is TGCAGCGTTGAAGGTGTAGGGGGCTATGGGGCCAACGTCCTGACTTTC. This sequence encodes CSVEGVGGYGANVLTF.